The present T cell receptor (beta chain) was sequenced within a study of OX40 agonist ivuxolimab in advanced cancers. Turning to the study itself: The dose-escalation cohort was over 65% male, with a mean age of 60 years, ranging roughly 23 to 90.

The V gene's germline CDR1 is MNHNY and CDR2 SVGAGI (reference sequence). This CDR3 spans 13 amino acids. V was cut by 5 bases and J by 7 bases, with 9 bases left in between. Repertoires were generated with immunoSEQ multiplex PCR, while TCRdb's copy carries only in-frame clones and drops some. The repertoire holds 80,000 to 100,000 clones, with around nine tenths as singletons. Concerning this clone: The antigen is undetermined. This CDR3 is missing its conserved last phenylalanine or tryptophan, likely due to a read error.

Overall study findings and caveats: Clonal expansion from baseline to week 6 occurred in both CD4+ and CD8+ T cells.

Sequences were derived from CD4+ or CD8+ T cells sorted from blood, sampled in a trial of the OX40 agonist ivuxolimab. This chain joins TRBV6-6 and TRBJ1-6; D is possibly TRBD1 (6 bases). This TCR was recovered from an adult with an advanced solid tumor such as melanoma, head and neck, liver or kidney cancer. The CDR3 bases are TGTGCCAGCAGTGGGGGCACCAATTCACCCCTCCACCTT. Protein sequence: CASSGGTNSPLHL.